The 14 T cell receptor beta chains given below trace back to one sample, sequenced in a study of cytomegalovirus exposure and HLA in healthy donors. PCR employed 60 Vbeta and 13 Jbeta primers. Clones were sequenced by immunoSEQ multiplex PCR, and TCRdb holds only the in-frame ones, with some missing. The sample yields roughly 220,000 clones, 65% to 85% seen once. Sequenced material: PBMCs. The receptors come from a man aged 50-59 years in good health and CMV-seronegative.

The chain joins TRBV19 to TRBJ2-5; a possible D gene is TRBD1 (6 bases). Germline V gene data show CDR1 as LNHDA and CDR2 as SQIVND (reference sequence). V was pared by 5 bases and J by 1 base, with 11 bases between. The CDR3 extends over 14 amino acids. The DNA for the CDR3 is TGTGCCAGTAGTCTCCAGGACAGCCAAGAGACCCAGTACTTC. This codes for CASSLQDSQETQYF.

This chain connects TRBV12-5 to TRBJ2-1; TRBD2 is a possible D gene (6 bases). CDR3 size: 15 residues. In germline, CDR1 is LGHNT, CDR2 FRNRAP. V was clipped by 1 base and J by 9 bases, with 16 bases between them. The CDR3 DNA follows: TGTGCTAGTGGTTTGGGTAGCGGACGGAGAAGTGAGCAGTTCTTC. Encoded protein: CASGLGSGRRSEQFF.

The rearrangement joins TRBV9 to TRBJ2-1, with TRBD2 identical over 12 bases. This CDR3 spans 17 amino acids. Germline V CDR1 and CDR2: SGDLS, YYNGEE. Trimming removed 3 bases from V and 6 bases from J; junction bases left unmatched: 10. CDR3 loop: CASSAPTSGSLGNEQFF. CDR3 DNA: TGTGCCAGCAGCGCGCCGACTAGCGGGAGTCTAGGCAATGAGCAGTTCTTC.

This clone was recorded a few times. This chain uses TRBV5-6 with TRBJ1-2; D remains unclear. CDR1 and CDR2 (germline): SGHDT, YYEEEE. Trimming pared 0 bases from V and 7 bases from J, leaving 16 bases between. The CDR3 has 15 amino acids. This CDR3 reads CASSLVGEHTAGYTF. For the CDR3, the DNA is TGTGCCAGCAGCTTGGTCGGGGAACACACCGCTGGCTACACCTTC.

This chain uses TRBV18 with TRBJ1-4; TRBD1 matches at 9 bases. V lost 2 bases to trimming and J lost 4 bases; unmatched junction nucleotides: 5. CDR1 is KGHSH and CDR2 is LQKENI in the germline V gene. This CDR3 has 16 residues. In DNA form, the CDR3 reads TGTGCCAGCTCACCAGGGACAGGGACACGTAATGAAAAACTGTTTTTT. Its protein is CASSPGTGTRNEKLFF.

V gene TRBV5-6 combines with J gene TRBJ2-5; 8 bases are shared with TRBD1. Trimming took 2 bases from V and 2 from J; bases not matched to a gene: 5. Germline CDR1 is SGHDT and CDR2 is YYEEEE. The CDR3 has 15 residues. The CDR3 DNA reads as TGTGCCAGCAGCTTTATTGGGACAGGACAAGAGACCCAGTACTTC. Amino acid sequence: CASSFIGTGQETQYF.

This rearrangement joins TRBV5-1 to TRBJ2-7; TRBD2 is a possible D gene (6 bases). The V and J ends lost 0 bases and 1 base respectively, with 8 bases between them. CDR3 length: 14 residues. Germline assignment: CDR1 SGHRS and CDR2 YFSETQ. CDR3 nucleotides: TGCGCCAGCAGCTTGGACGCGGGGTCCTACGAGCAGTACTTC. It encodes CASSLDAGSYEQYF.

V gene TRBV10-1 combines with J gene TRBJ1-1, with no clear D. V lost 2 bases and J 3 bases, leaving 4 bases between the germline ends. In germline, CDR1 is WNHNN, CDR2 SYGVQD (reference sequence). The CDR3 consists of 12 residues. The CDR3 DNA reads as TGCGCCAGCAGTGAGGGAGACACTGAAGCTTTCTTT. This sequence encodes CASSEGDTEAFF.

The chain carries TRBV7-2 and TRBJ2-1; 7 nucleotides match TRBD2. Germline CDR1 reads SGHTA; CDR2 reads FQGNSA. The CDR3 covers 15 residues. The V and J ends lost 4 bases and 2 bases, in that order; junction bases with no gene match: 5. The CDR3 region is CASSSSGTTYNEQFF. DNA of the CDR3: TGTGCCAGCAGCTCTTCCGGGACTACCTACAATGAGCAGTTCTTC. The whole variable domain, filled in from reference TRBV7-2 and TRBJ2-1, reads GAGVSQSPSNKVTEKGKDVELRCDPISGHTALYWYRQSLGQGLEFLIYFQGNSAPDKSGLPSDRFSAERTGGSVSTLTIQRTQQEDSAVYLCASSSSGTTYNEQFFGPGTRLTVL.

CDR3 loop: CSVDQAGFHEQYF. Here the CDR3 DNA reads TGCAGCGTTGATCAAGCGGGATTCCACGAGCAGTACTTC. The chain is built from TRBV29-1 and TRBJ2-5, with TRBD2 identical over 7 bases. The DNA matches TRBJ2-7 better at its end, which makes the J call doubtful. There are 13 residues in the CDR3. The germline CDR1 and CDR2 sequences are SQVTM and ANQGSEA.

This clone was found once. The rearrangement uses TRBV7-9 and TRBJ2-7; D perhaps matches TRBD2 (6 bases). V dropped 1 base and J dropped 0 bases, with 19 bases sitting between them. The CDR3 runs 18 residues. Germline V lookup: CDR1 SEHNR, CDR2 FQNEAQ (reference sequence). The CDR3 sequence is CASSLVGLASTSSYEQYF. Written as DNA, the CDR3 is TGTGCCAGCAGCTTAGTAGGTCTAGCGTCAACAAGCTCCTACGAGCAGTACTTC.

The rearrangement joins TRBV18 to TRBJ1-1; unclear D gene. Between the trimmed V and J ends, which lost 4 bases and 3 bases, there was a span of 6 bases. There are 12 residues in the CDR3. In germline, CDR1 is KGHSH, CDR2 LQKENI. The CDR3 region is CASSLVDTEAFF. CDR3 coding DNA: TGTGCCAGCTCACTAGTGGACACTGAAGCTTTCTTT.

This chain links TRBV19 with TRBJ1-4; 7 nucleotides line up with TRBD1. Germline V gives CDR1 LNHDA, CDR2 SQIVND (reference sequence). This CDR3 has 13 residues. The J segment lost 5 bases and the V segment lost 11 bases, leaving 8 bases of the junction unmatched. Here the CDR3 DNA reads TGTGCCTGCTCGGGACAGCTGAATGAAAAACTGTTTTTT. Encoded protein: CACSGQLNEKLFF.

This clone has only a few counts. The chain carries TRBV5-1 and TRBJ2-3, with 11 bases matching TRBD1. CDR1 and CDR2 (germline): SGHRS, YFSETQ. The CDR3 has 15 residues. Losses at the gene ends were 7 bases for V and 4 bases for J; bases not matched to a gene: 8. The CDR3 bases are TGCGCCAGCTGCAAACCGGGACAGGGGGCAGATACGCAGTATTTT. Encoded protein: CASCKPGQGADTQYF. The complete variable domain, with remaining parts taken from reference TRBV5-1 and TRBJ2-3, reads KAGVTQTPRYLIKTRGQQVTLSCSPISGHRSVSWYQQTPGQGLQFLFEYFSETQRNKGNFPGRFSGRQFSNSRSEMNVSTLELGDSALYLCASCKPGQGADTQYFGPGTRLTVL.